Each of the 25 T cell receptor beta chains below was sequenced from the same sample in a study of T cell repertoires in cytomegalovirus infection. Via MiXCR, TCRdb re-called the reads, giving one row per CDR3 protein. This sample has 400,000 or so distinct CDR3 sequences; about 33% occur once, and the top ten carry roughly 13%. Sequences were obtained from PBMCs. Receptors originate from a human donor in good health (CMV status not recorded). Some clones in this sample may be carry-over from other donors' samples.

Of note for this clonotype: This could be a read error, since a much larger clone is one nucleotide away. The CDR3 does not close with the conserved phenylalanine or tryptophan, likely indicating a read error. The J gene is TRBJ2-7, the V gene TRBV12-3 or TRBV12-4; 7 bases are shared with TRBD1. V shed 4 bases and J 2 bases; nucleotides not matched to a gene: 2. This CDR3 has 13 residues. CDR3 loop: CASSSTGAYEQYL. The CDR3 DNA sequence: TGTGCCAGCAGTTCAACAGGGGCCTACGAGCAGTACTTA.

This clonotype was counted only a few times. The chain recombines TRBV7-2 with TRBJ2-7, with D maybe TRBD2 (5 bases). Between the trimmed V and J ends, which lost 5 bases and 1 base, there was a span of 15 bases. CDR3 length equals 15 residues. Looked up from germline, CDR1 is SGHTA and CDR2 is FQGNSA. CDR3 residues: CASSPGAPGSYEQYF. The DNA for the CDR3 is TGTGCCAGCAGCCCTGGAGCCCCGGGGTCCTACGAGCAGTACTTC.

The chain is built from TRBV3-1 and TRBJ1-1; 7 bases match TRBD1. This CDR3 is built from 15 residues. The V gene's germline CDR1 is LGHDT and CDR2 YNNKEL (reference sequence). Losses at the gene ends were 4 bases for V and 6 bases for J; bases not matched to a gene: 11. CDR3 loop: CASSRSDRRVSEAFF. The CDR3 nucleotides read TGTGCCAGCAGCCGGTCGGACAGGAGGGTTTCTGAAGCTTTCTTT.

This chain uses TRBV13 with TRBJ2-7; D remains unclear. The CDR3 loop spans 11 amino acids. V dropped 6 bases and J dropped 7 bases, with 10 bases sitting between them. Germline V lookup: CDR1 PRHDT, CDR2 FYEKMQ (reference sequence). The CDR3 nucleotides read TGTGCCAGCAGATTATTGGGAGAGCAGTACTTC. Encoded protein: CASRLLGEQYF.

This chain links TRBV6-1 with TRBJ1-1, with 7 nucleotides matching TRBD1. The length of the CDR3 is 14 residues. CDR1 is MNHNS, CDR2 SASEGT, per germline. With 2 bases clipped from V and 7 bases from J, the junction kept 7 bases outside the gene matches. CDR3 sequence: CASSELGGGGEAFF. Here the CDR3 DNA reads TGTGCCAGCAGTGAACTAGGGGGCGGGGGTGAAGCTTTCTTT.

In its sample, this clonotype was seen many times. The CDR3 region has the DNA TGTGCCAGCAGCTTAGTGGCGGAGGCGCACACTGAAGCTTTCTTT. Its protein is CASSLVAEAHTEAFF. The chain recombines TRBV7-6 with TRBJ1-1; the D is unclear. Per the germline V gene, CDR1 is SGHVS and CDR2 is FNYEAQ. V was cut by 1 base and J by 3 bases, with 12 bases left in between. The CDR3 runs to 15 residues. Full variable domain (remainder filled in from reference TRBV7-6 and TRBJ1-1): GAGVSQSPRYKVTKRGQDVALRCDPISGHVSLYWYRQALGQGPEFLTYFNYEAQQDKSGLPNDRFSAERPEGSISTLTIQRTEQRDSAMYRCASSLVAEAHTEAFFGQGTRLTVV.

The sample holds a few counts of this clonotype. The rearrangement uses TRBV24-1 and TRBJ2-5; no clear D. Trimming took 5 bases from V and 5 from J, leaving 17 bases between them. Germline V gene lookup returns CDR1 KGHDR and CDR2 SFDVKD. CDR3 length equals 15 residues. This CDR3 reads CATSGSSPLRETQYF. CDR3 coding DNA: TGTGCCACCAGTGGTTCCAGTCCGTTGAGGGAGACCCAGTACTTC.

This clonotype appeared a few times. The chain employs TRBV5-4 and TRBJ1-5; no firm D call. V lost 4 bases to trimming and J lost 6 bases, with 11 bases between them. CDR1 and CDR2 from the germline V gene are SGHNT and YYREEE (reference sequence). The CDR3 is 13 residues long. CDR3 protein: CASSPTPFQPQHF. The CDR3 bases are TGTGCCAGCAGCCCCACACCCTTTCAGCCCCAGCATTTT.

This clonotype appeared a few times. The rearrangement uses TRBV2 and TRBJ2-7; D gene ambiguous. CDR1 is SNHLY and CDR2 is FYNNEI in the germline V gene. V was trimmed by 5 bases and J by 3 bases, leaving 11 bases between them. The CDR3 contains 13 residues. This chain's CDR3 is CASSLHTLYEQYF. Written as DNA, the CDR3 is TGTGCCAGCAGTTTGCACACACTCTACGAGCAGTACTTC.

This rearrangement joins TRBV24-1 to TRBJ2-2, with 12 bases fitting TRBD1. The germline V gene encodes CDR1 KGHDR and CDR2 SFDVKD. V dropped 3 bases and J dropped 7; count of bases not matched to a gene: 8. This CDR3 contains 17 residues. The DNA for the CDR3 is TGTGCCACCAGTGATCCCTCCGGGACAGGGGGCAACGGGGAGCTGTTTTTT. It codes for CATSDPSGTGGNGELFF.

The sample holds many counts of this clonotype. CDR3 coding DNA: TGTGCCAGCAGCTTCCCCCCAGATACGCAGTATTTT. Translation: CASSFPPDTQYF. The chain combines TRBV7-9 with TRBJ2-3; no firm D call. This CDR3 comprises 12 residues. Trimming took off 3 bases at V and 4 bases at J, with 5 bases between the two ends. The germline V gene encodes CDR1 SEHNR and CDR2 FQNEAQ (reference sequence). The variable domain in full, with the rest retrieved from reference TRBV7-9 and TRBJ2-3, is DTGVSQNPRHKITKRGQNVTFRCDPISEHNRLYWYRQTLGQGPEFLTYFQNEAQLEKSRLLSDRFSAERPKGSFSTLEIQRTEQGDSAMYLCASSFPPDTQYFGPGTRLTVL.

This chain uses TRBV4-3 with TRBJ1-1; TRBD1 matches 10 bases. The germline V gene has CDR1 LGHNA and CDR2 YSLEER. The CDR3 has 13 residues. J lost 5 bases, V lost 11 bases, and 8 bases had no gene match. CDR3 amino acids: CAVSGTGVTEAFF. The CDR3 coding sequence is TGCGCCGTCTCAGGGACAGGGGTGACTGAAGCTTTCTTT.

On this clonotype: This may stem from a read error, because a much larger clone lies one nucleotide away. It is likely a read error, because the conserved phenylalanine at the end of the CDR3 is missing. V gene TRBV7-2 combines with J gene TRBJ2-5; tentatively, D is TRBD1 or TRBD2 (7 bases each). The ends were cut back, 5 bases at V and 2 bases at J, with 24 bases in the middle. CDR1 is SGHTA and CDR2 is FQGNSA in the germline V gene. This CDR3 contains 18 residues. CDR3 amino acids: CASSRGRGRGKLQETQYL. The DNA of the CDR3 is TGTGCCAGCAGCCGGGGGAGGGGGCGGGGAAAGCTACAAGAGACCCAGTACTTA.

V is TRBV29-1 and J is TRBJ1-4; D is ambiguous. The CDR3 extends over 13 amino acids. From germline, CDR1 is SQVTM and CDR2 ANQGSEA. V lost 6 bases, J lost 5 bases, and 13 bases lay in between. As DNA, the CDR3 is TGCAGCGTCGGCAGGACGAACAATGAAAAACTGTTTTTT. Encoded protein: CSVGRTNNEKLFF.

This clonotype turned up a few times. The genes are TRBV12-3 or TRBV12-4 and TRBJ2-2; no clear D gene. The CDR3 has 11 amino acids. V lost 1 base and J 13 bases, leaving 7 bases between the germline ends. CDR3 protein: CASSLGSTLFF. In nucleotides, the CDR3 is TGTGCCAGCAGTTTAGGGAGTACGCTGTTTTTT.

A few counts support this clonotype. A clone one base away is much larger, so this may be a read error. This chain connects TRBV12-3 or TRBV12-4 to TRBJ1-5, with 10 nucleotides matching TRBD1. This CDR3 has 13 amino acids. The J segment lost 6 bases and the V segment lost 6 bases, leaving 2 bases of the junction unmatched. In DNA form, the CDR3 reads TGTGCCAGCAGCCGGACAGGGGGTCAGCCCCAGCATTTT. Amino acids: CASSRTGGQPQHF.

This clonotype has just a few counts. V and J are TRBV12-3 or TRBV12-4 and TRBJ1-6; 12 bases agree with TRBD1. The CDR3 loop spans 15 amino acids. J lost 10 bases, V lost 5 bases, and 6 bases had no gene match. Here the CDR3 reads CASSRDRGLGSPLHF. CDR3 DNA: TGTGCCAGCAGTCGGGACAGGGGGCTTGGGTCACCCCTCCACTTT.

This clonotype has a handful of counts. The J gene is TRBJ2-6, the V gene TRBV6-5, with a weak D call TRBD1 (5 bases). The CDR3 runs to 17 residues. The germline CDR1 and CDR2 sequences are MNHEY and SVGAGI. Trimming left V 7 bases short and J 2 bases short, with 18 bases between. CDR3 nucleotides: TGTGCCAGCACCAGCACAGGCATCAGTACTGGGGCCAACGTCCTGACTTTC. Residues: CASTSTGISTGANVLTF.

The V call is TRBV29-1, the J call TRBJ2-7; 7 nucleotides line up with TRBD2. Germline lookup yields CDR1 SQVTM and CDR2 ANQGSEA. Unmatched junction bases numbered 6, after V lost 4 bases and J lost 3 bases. The CDR3 is 13 residues long. The CDR3 DNA follows: TGCAGCGTTGGTAAGGGGAGGGACTACGAGCAGTACTTC. Its translation is CSVGKGRDYEQYF.

This rearrangement joins TRBV11-2 to TRBJ2-5; D is perhaps TRBD2 (6 bases). CDR1 is SGHAT and CDR2 is FQNNGV in the germline V gene. The CDR3 runs to 15 residues. V was pared by 0 bases and J by 3 bases, with 11 bases between. The CDR3, as DNA: TGTGCCAGCAGCTTAGAGTTTCGGGGGAAAGAGACCCAGTACTTC. The encoded protein is CASSLEFRGKETQYF.

The CDR3 loop reads CAISESDRGPYEQYF. The CDR3 coding sequence is TGTGCCATCAGTGAGTCGGACAGAGGTCCCTACGAGCAGTACTTC. The V call is TRBV10-3, the J call TRBJ2-7; a weak D match, TRBD1 (6 bases). Germline values: CDR1 ENHRY, CDR2 SYGVKD. This CDR3 is 15 amino acids long. Trimming took 0 bases from V and 2 from J, leaving 11 bases between them.

A few counts support this clonotype. The CDR3 sequence is CASSLGPTEEQYF. The CDR3 DNA reads TGTGCCAGCAGCTTAGGTCCGACGGAAGAGCAGTACTTC. The gene calls are TRBV7-9 and TRBJ2-7; D remains unclear. Germline CDR1 SEHNR, CDR2 FQNEAQ (reference sequence). The CDR3 spans 13 residues. V lost 1 base and J 7 bases, leaving 11 bases between the germline ends.

In this sample, this clonotype turned up a few times. The V call is TRBV20-1, the J call TRBJ2-2; the match to TRBD1 covers 8 bases. The CDR3 length is 13 residues. The germline V gene encodes CDR1 DFQATT and CDR2 SNEGSKA (reference sequence). With V trimmed by 5 bases and J by 5 bases, 4 bases remained unmatched. The CDR3 loop is CSAETGGTGELFF. The DNA of the CDR3 is TGCAGTGCTGAAACAGGGGGGACCGGGGAGCTGTTTTTT.

This clonotype has just a few counts. The CDR3 reads CASSETNYEQYF. The CDR3 coding sequence is TGTGCCAGCAGTGAAACGAACTACGAGCAGTACTTC. The chain is built from TRBV6-1 and TRBJ2-7; no clear D gene. From germline, CDR1 is MNHNS and CDR2 SASEGT. Trimming left V 2 bases short and J 3 bases short, with 5 bases between. The CDR3 has 12 residues.

This clonotype appeared a single time. V usage is TRBV4-3 and J usage is TRBJ2-2, with 11 bases fitting TRBD2. CDR3 size: 17 residues. Germline trimming cut 1 base from V and 5 bases from J; bases unmatched to any gene: 6. Germline CDR1 is LGHNA and CDR2 is YSLEER. The CDR3 DNA reads as TGCGCCAGCAGCCAAGGTCGACTAGCGGGGAGTACCGGGGAGCTGTTTTTT. Translation: CASSQGRLAGSTGELFF.